Each of the 26 T cell receptor beta chains below was sequenced from the same sample in a study of T cell clones after liver transplantation. Profiling relied on immunoSEQ multiplex PCR, and the TCRdb table lists in-frame clones only, not all of them. The data contain roughly 74,000 clones, 80% of them seen just once; the ten biggest clones take up around 0.66%. The specimen comprised CD4+ T cells from blood, sampled before liver transplant. The receptors stem from a human donor who received a liver transplant.

The chain is built from TRBV5-1 and TRBJ1-1; no clear D gene. CDR3 size: 14 residues. Germline CDR1 and CDR2: SGHRS and YFSETQ. Trimming stripped 1 base from V and 0 bases from J, with 7 bases between. The CDR3 DNA sequence: TGCGCCAGCAGCTTGACAGCCCTGAACACTGAAGCTTTCTTT. Its protein is CASSLTALNTEAFF.

The chain couples TRBV29-1 to TRBJ2-1; D gene uncertain. The V end was cut by 4 bases, the J end by 10 bases, with 11 bases between. The CDR3 contains 11 residues. From germline, CDR1 is SQVTM and CDR2 ANQGSEA. CDR3 nucleotides: TGCAGCGTTGCAACTACCCGCGAGCAGTTCTTC. Translation gives CSVATTREQFF.

CDR3: CASSLVKGAGQETQYF. The CDR3 DNA follows: TGCGCCAGCAGCTTGGTGAAGGGGGCTGGCCAAGAGACCCAGTACTTC. This chain links TRBV5-1 with TRBJ2-5, with 7 bases matching TRBD1. This CDR3 is built from 16 residues. Trimming cost V 0 bases and J 1 base; bases outside gene matches: 6. CDR1 and CDR2 from the germline V gene are SGHRS and YFSETQ.

This clone turned up a few times. The V call is TRBV18, the J call TRBJ2-3, with TRBD2 as a possible D gene (6 bases). Germline V gene data show CDR1 as KGHSH and CDR2 as LQKENI. The CDR3 is made up of 14 amino acids. The V end was cut by 3 bases, the J end by 4 bases, with 11 bases between. The CDR3 loop is CASSPTRDPDTQYF. The DNA for the CDR3 is TGTGCCAGCTCACCTACGCGGGATCCAGATACGCAGTATTTT.

The CDR3 nucleotides are TGCGCCAGCAGCTCCGGGGACAGGGAGGGCATTCAGTACTTC. Translating it yields CASSSGDREGIQYF. The rearrangement links TRBV5-1 to TRBJ2-4, with 9 bases lining up with TRBD1. The V segment lost 3 bases and the J segment 9 bases; nucleotides outside the gene matches: 7. The CDR3 extends over 14 amino acids. Germline CDR1 reads SGHRS; CDR2 reads YFSETQ.

The chain is built from TRBV5-1 and TRBJ2-1; D is undetermined. V lost 4 bases, J lost 6 bases, and 23 bases lay in between. The CDR3 has 17 residues. CDR1 is SGHRS, CDR2 YFSETQ, per germline. CDR3 DNA: TGCGCCAGCAGCCCGGCTGAGCGTCCCCCGCAGCTCAATGAGCAGTTCTTC. Residues: CASSPAERPPQLNEQFF. Looking up the rest from reference TRBV5-1 and TRBJ2-1 gives the full variable domain: KAGVTQTPRYLIKTRGQQVTLSCSPISGHRSVSWYQQTPGQGLQFLFEYFSETQRNKGNFPGRFSGRQFSNSRSEMNVSTLELGDSALYLCASSPAERPPQLNEQFFGPGTRLTVL.

V gene TRBV4-3 combines with J gene TRBJ1-1; no definite D call. V was trimmed by 1 base and J by 0 bases, leaving 3 bases between them. Germline CDR1 reads LGHNA; CDR2 reads YSLEER. The CDR3 is 13 residues long. The CDR3 coding sequence is TGCGCCAGCAGCCAAGTCTTGAACACTGAAGCTTTCTTT. It specifies CASSQVLNTEAFF.

In its sample, this clone was seen once. CDR3 sequence reads: CASSRRRAYNEQFF. The CDR3, as DNA: TGTGCCAGCAGCAGGCGGCGGGCTTACAATGAGCAGTTCTTC. J is TRBJ2-1 and V is TRBV5-6, with D possibly TRBD2 on 5 matching bases. The CDR3 loop spans 14 amino acids. Trimming pared 4 bases from V and 4 bases from J, leaving 12 bases between. Germline V lookup: CDR1 SGHDT, CDR2 YYEEEE.

As DNA, the CDR3 is TGTGCCATCAGTGAGTTGAGCCCTATGCCGGGAAATGAACACGAGCAGTACTTC. Its translation is CAISELSPMPGNEHEQYF. The chain combines TRBV10-3 with TRBJ2-7, with a tentative D call TRBD2 (5 bases). The V gene lost 1 base and the J gene lost 5 bases, with 24 bases spanning the gap. CDR1 ENHRY and CDR2 SYGVKD come from the germline V gene. The CDR3 runs 18 residues.

This chain uses TRBV11-2 with TRBJ2-7; D unclear. Trimming left V 5 bases short and J 6 bases short, with 11 bases between. The CDR3 runs to 12 residues. CDR1 is SGHAT and CDR2 is FQNNGV in the germline V gene. The CDR3 region has the DNA TGTGCCAGCAGCCCAATAGCTGTCGAGCAGTACTTC. Amino acids: CASSPIAVEQYF.

V gene TRBV7-3 combines with J gene TRBJ2-7; the D is unclear. Looked up from germline, CDR1 is SGHTA and CDR2 is FQGTGA. This CDR3 is built from 16 residues. V lost 2 bases to trimming and J lost 0 bases, with 14 bases between them. The CDR3: CASSLDSGQHSYEQYF. Here the CDR3 DNA reads TGTGCCAGCAGCTTAGATTCAGGCCAACACTCCTACGAGCAGTACTTC.

The CDR3 DNA reads as TGTGCCAGCAGCAAAGCGCGGAGGACTAGCCACTACGAGCAGTACTTC. It encodes CASSKARRTSHYEQYF. The genes are TRBV21-1 and TRBJ2-7; TRBD2 reflects the table's D call only, with no check against the DNA. TRBV21-1 is described as a pseudogene. The CDR3 is made up of 16 amino acids.

This chain joins TRBV4-1 and TRBJ1-4; D is undetermined. Germline-derived CDR1 and CDR2 are MGHRA and YSYEKL. Trimming removed 3 bases from V and 0 bases from J, with 11 bases in between. The CDR3 spans 16 residues. The CDR3 bases are TGCGCCAGCAGCCACCATTTAAGTGCAACTAATGAAAAACTGTTTTTT. Translated, it gives CASSHHLSATNEKLFF.

In DNA form, the CDR3 reads TGTGCCAGCAGTGAAGAACAGGGATTTGAGTGGCGCTACGAGCAGTACTTC. It codes for CASSEEQGFEWRYEQYF. The J gene is TRBJ2-7, the V gene TRBV6-1, with a tentative D call TRBD1 (6 bases). Germline loops: CDR1 MNHNS, CDR2 SASEGT. Trimming took 1 base from V and 3 from J, leaving 19 bases between them. The CDR3 length is 17 residues.

The V and J genes are TRBV7-2 and TRBJ2-2; 9 bases match TRBD2. The CDR3 runs 16 residues. V lost 6 bases to trimming and J lost 1 base; unmatched junction nucleotides: 6. CDR1 and CDR2 (germline): SGHTA, FQGNSA. The CDR3, as DNA: TGTGCCAGCAGTTCTAAAGCGGGAGGGAACACCGGGGAGCTGTTTTTT. As protein: CASSSKAGGNTGELFF.

This chain joins TRBV9 and TRBJ2-1; perhaps TRBD1 as D (6 bases). Trimming took 4 bases from V and 2 from J, leaving 13 bases between them. The CDR3 totals 15 residues. Germline V gene lookup returns CDR1 SGDLS and CDR2 YYNGEE. The DNA of the CDR3 is TGTGCCAGCAGCCCGGACAGTGGGCCCTACAATGAGCAGTTCTTC. This sequence encodes CASSPDSGPYNEQFF. Full variable domain (outside the CDR3, taken from reference TRBV9 and TRBJ2-1): DSGVTQTPKHLITATGQRVTLRCSPRSGDLSVYWYQQSLDQGLQFLIQYYNGEERAKGNILERFSAQQFPDLHSELNLSSLELGDSALYFCASSPDSGPYNEQFFGPGTRLTVL.

The V and J genes are TRBV28 and TRBJ1-1; D is perhaps TRBD1 (5 bases). Per the germline V gene, CDR1 is MDHEN and CDR2 is SYDVKM. This CDR3 comprises 17 residues. The V and J ends lost 5 bases and 0 bases respectively, with 19 bases between them. In DNA form, the CDR3 reads TGTGCCAGCAGTCGGTATGGGACCCTCCATATGAACACTGAAGCTTTCTTT. It specifies CASSRYGTLHMNTEAFF.

The genes are TRBV18 and TRBJ1-1, with 11 bases aligning to TRBD1. Germline CDR1 reads KGHSH; CDR2 reads LQKENI. CDR3 length equals 16 residues. V shed 3 bases, J shed 0 bases, and the junction held 3 bases outside the gene matches. CDR3: CASSPGQGALNTEAFF. The CDR3 coding sequence is TGTGCCAGCTCACCCGGACAGGGGGCACTGAACACTGAAGCTTTCTTT.

The chain combines TRBV5-1 with TRBJ2-3; TRBD2 aligns across 9 bases. The V gene's germline CDR1 is SGHRS and CDR2 YFSETQ. V dropped 0 bases and J dropped 4; count of bases not matched to a gene: 9. CDR3 length equals 17 residues. Here the CDR3 reads CASSLATSGGGADTQYF. The CDR3 DNA follows: TGCGCCAGCAGCTTGGCGACTAGCGGAGGGGGCGCAGATACGCAGTATTTT.

This chain connects TRBV19 to TRBJ2-1; weak D call: TRBD1 (7 bases). The CDR3 contains 15 residues. V shed 7 bases and J shed 6 bases, with 19 bases lying between them. Germline values: CDR1 LNHDA, CDR2 SQIVND (reference sequence). CDR3 sequence: CASIGRGANPNEQFF. The CDR3 DNA reads as TGTGCCAGTATCGGCAGGGGGGCCAACCCCAATGAGCAGTTCTTC.

The rearrangement uses TRBV7-9 and TRBJ1-1, with 12 bases that match TRBD1. This CDR3 region has 15 residues. Unmatched junction bases numbered 12, after V lost 5 bases and J lost 11 bases. CDR1 SEHNR and CDR2 FQNEAQ come from the germline V gene (reference sequence). The CDR3 loop reads CASSLSGTGGGFAFF. The DNA of the CDR3 is TGTGCCAGCAGCCTCTCAGGGACAGGGGGCGGATTTGCTTTCTTT.

This clone has a single count. Other DNA sequences in the same sample also yield this CDR3. The V and J genes are TRBV19 and TRBJ1-1, with 7 nucleotides matching TRBD1. Germline V gene lookup returns CDR1 LNHDA and CDR2 SQIVND (reference sequence). The CDR3 is 14 residues long. The ends lost 1 base at V and 5 bases at J; junction bases unmatched: 4. The chain's CDR3 is CASSIGGGRTEAFF. Here the CDR3 DNA reads TGTGCCAGTAGTATAGGAGGGGGCCGAACTGAAGCTTTCTTT.

The gene calls are TRBV7-2 and TRBJ2-1; weak D call: TRBD2 (5 bases). Germline CDR1 is SGHTA and CDR2 is FQGNSA. V lost 2 bases and J 8 bases, leaving 10 bases between the germline ends. This CDR3 is 13 amino acids long. The CDR3 loop is CASSLMRRDEQFF. CDR3 nucleotides: TGTGCCAGCAGCTTAATGAGGCGGGATGAGCAGTTCTTC.

The sample holds a few counts of this clone. This chain uses TRBV7-9 with TRBJ2-5, with D hard to call. CDR3 length: 15 amino acids. Germline CDR1 SEHNR, CDR2 FQNEAQ (reference sequence). Trimming shortened V by 2 bases and J by 5 bases, and 15 bases separated the two germline ends. CDR3 sequence: CASSLSNVGMETQYF. DNA for the CDR3: TGTGCCAGCAGCTTATCCAATGTAGGGATGGAGACCCAGTACTTC.

This clone was observed a handful of times. The V gene is TRBV5-1, the J gene TRBJ2-1; 11 bases are shared with TRBD2. Germline V gives CDR1 SGHRS, CDR2 YFSETQ. The CDR3 sequence is 18 residues long. The ends lost 2 bases at V and 0 bases at J; junction bases unmatched: 7. Here the CDR3 DNA reads TGCGCCAGCAGCTTTATAGCGGGAGGGCCGAGCTCCTACAATGAGCAGTTCTTC. It is translated as CASSFIAGGPSSYNEQFF.

The chain carries TRBV28 and TRBJ1-3, with D perhaps matching TRBD1 (6 bases). The CDR3 spans 15 residues. V lost 5 bases to trimming and J lost 8 bases, with 19 bases between them. The germline CDR1 and CDR2 sequences are MDHEN and SYDVKM. This CDR3 reads CASSAPRGAKDTIYF. CDR3 DNA sequence: TGTGCCAGCAGTGCCCCCCGGGGGGCCAAGGACACCATATATTTT.